A single sample gave rise to the 27 T cell receptor beta chains below, sequenced in a study of cytomegalovirus exposure and HLA in healthy donors. Assay used: immunoSEQ multiplex PCR; TCRdb lists only in-frame clones, some missing. The sample carries 260,000 or so clones, 90% recorded once. The source material was PBMCs. The receptors shown here come from a woman in her 30s in good health and CMV-seronegative.

The chain has TRBV15 and TRBJ1-3; a possible D gene is TRBD1 (5 bases). This CDR3 region has 15 residues. Germline V CDR1 and CDR2: LNHNV, YYDKDF (reference sequence). The V and J ends lost 5 bases and 4 bases respectively, with 15 bases between them. The CDR3 coding sequence is TGTGCCACCAGCTCCCTACGGGACTCGGGAAACACCATATATTTT. Its translation is CATSSLRDSGNTIYF.

This clone was seen just once. The J gene is TRBJ2-1, the V gene TRBV29-1; 12 bases line up with TRBD2. V shed 4 bases and J 4 bases; nucleotides not matched to a gene: 14. Germline V gives CDR1 SQVTM, CDR2 ANQGSEA. This CDR3 is 18 amino acids long. CDR3 bases: TGCAGCGTTGGTGGGCTAGCGGGAGGGCCGGGGTTGTACAATGAGCAGTTCTTC. It translates to CSVGGLAGGPGLYNEQFF.

The chain combines TRBV7-6 with TRBJ1-5; 8 positions match TRBD1. CDR1 and CDR2 (germline): SGHVS, FNYEAQ. The V gene end was trimmed by 4 bases and the J gene end by 5 bases; junction bases not matched to a gene: 4. The CDR3 is made up of 14 amino acids. CDR3: CASSYGQGDQPQHF. CDR3 bases: TGTGCCAGCAGCTATGGACAGGGAGATCAGCCCCAGCATTTT. The full variable domain, rest sourced from reference TRBV7-6 and TRBJ1-5, is GAGVSQSPRYKVTKRGQDVALRCDPISGHVSLYWYRQALGQGPEFLTYFNYEAQQDKSGLPNDRFSAERPEGSISTLTIQRTEQRDSAMYRCASSYGQGDQPQHFGDGTRLSIL.

V usage is TRBV27 and J usage is TRBJ1-1; D may be TRBD1 (5 bases). The CDR3 is 14 amino acids. Deletions cut 6 bases from V and 5 bases from J, with 16 bases between. The germline V gene has CDR1 MNHEY and CDR2 SMNVEV (reference sequence). The CDR3, as DNA: TGTGCCAGCAGCTCCAGGGCGAGGAGGACTGAAGCTTTCTTT. Amino acid sequence: CASSSRARRTEAFF.

This chain uses TRBV7-3 with TRBJ2-4, with 7 bases matching TRBD2. Germline V gene data show CDR1 as SGHTA and CDR2 as FQGTGA. CDR3 length equals 16 residues. V lost 2 bases to trimming and J lost 9 bases; unmatched junction nucleotides: 13. The DNA of the CDR3 is TGTGCCAGCAGCTTAGGGTCAGCGGGGCCGGGTAGCATTCAGTACTTC. Amino acids: CASSLGSAGPGSIQYF.

The rearrangement links TRBV5-4 to TRBJ2-7, with D maybe TRBD1 (6 bases). V was pared by 1 base and J by 7 bases, with 9 bases between. Germline-derived CDR1 and CDR2 are SGHNT and YYREEE (reference sequence). The CDR3 is 12 amino acids. DNA for the CDR3: TGTGCCAGCAGCTTGCCGCAGGGGGAGCAGTACTTC. Translating gives CASSLPQGEQYF.

CDR3 nucleotides: TGCAGCGTTGGCAGGGGGCCCTCGACTAGCGGAGGAGATACGCAGTATTTT. It specifies CSVGRGPSTSGGDTQYF. V gene TRBV29-1 combines with J gene TRBJ2-3; perhaps TRBD2 as D (9 bases). CDR1 and CDR2 from the germline V gene are SQVTM and ANQGSEA. Trimming pared 4 bases from V and 5 bases from J, leaving 25 bases between. The CDR3 runs 17 residues.

The gene calls are TRBV4-3 and TRBJ2-5; the D is unclear. The CDR3 loop spans 15 amino acids. Germline CDR1 is LGHNA and CDR2 is YSLEER. Trimming removed 0 bases at V and 2 bases at J, with 10 bases between. As DNA, the CDR3 is TGCGCCAGCAGCCAAGATCGTGGAGTTCAAGAGACCCAGTACTTC. This encodes CASSQDRGVQETQYF.

The rearrangement uses TRBV28 and TRBJ2-7; 8 nucleotides agree with TRBD1. V shed 5 bases and J 2 bases; nucleotides not matched to a gene: 5. Germline values: CDR1 MDHEN, CDR2 SYDVKM. The length of the CDR3 is 14 residues. CDR3 region: CASSPGTGPYEQYF. The CDR3 DNA reads TGTGCCAGCAGTCCAGGGACAGGCCCCTACGAGCAGTACTTC.

J is TRBJ1-4 and V is TRBV19, with D perhaps TRBD1 (6 bases). The CDR3 sequence is 13 residues long. The V gene lost 5 bases and the J gene lost 8 bases, with 12 bases spanning the gap. In germline, CDR1 is LNHDA, CDR2 SQIVND (reference sequence). The chain's CDR3 is CASSPGAGEKLFF. The CDR3 region has the DNA TGTGCCAGTAGTCCAGGGGCAGGGGAAAAACTGTTTTTT.

CDR3 coding DNA: TGTGCCAGCAGTTTCCGCTCCACTGGACAGGGGGCCGATGAAGCTTTCTTT. Residues: CASSFRSTGQGADEAFF. The gene calls are TRBV28 and TRBJ1-1; 11 bases agree with TRBD1. After removal of 3 bases from V and 7 bases from J, the junction contained 13 bases not matched to a gene. CDR1 and CDR2 from the germline V gene are MDHEN and SYDVKM. The CDR3 runs to 17 residues.

The J gene is TRBJ1-2, the V gene TRBV7-2; 8 bases are a match to TRBD1. Unmatched junction bases numbered 2, after V lost 1 base and J lost 7 bases. This CDR3 is built from 13 residues. Germline V gene lookup returns CDR1 SGHTA and CDR2 FQGNSA. This chain's CDR3 is CASSLGTGPGYTF. The CDR3 bases are TGTGCCAGCAGCTTAGGGACAGGGCCTGGCTACACCTTC.

This rearrangement joins TRBV6-5 to TRBJ2-5; D possibly corresponds to TRBD2 (5 bases). The CDR3 has 16 amino acids. V was pared by 0 bases and J by 4 bases, with 15 bases between. Germline assignment: CDR1 MNHEY and CDR2 SVGAGI. This chain's CDR3 is CASSYSRDFVRETQYF. DNA of the CDR3: TGTGCCAGCAGTTACTCGAGGGATTTTGTTCGAGAGACCCAGTACTTC.

This sequence joins TRBV6-1 and TRBJ2-7; 7 positions match TRBD1. J was trimmed by 3 bases and V by 7 bases; bases with no gene match: 12. Germline V gives CDR1 MNHNS, CDR2 SASEGT. The CDR3 is 15 residues long. This CDR3 reads CASTIDRVPYYEQYF. The CDR3 DNA is TGTGCCAGCACGATCGACAGGGTACCCTACTACGAGCAGTACTTC.

This sequence joins TRBV28 and TRBJ2-2; 9 positions agree with TRBD1. Germline V gene data show CDR1 as MDHEN and CDR2 as SYDVKM. The CDR3 runs 17 residues. Trimming at V came to 4 bases and at J to 2 bases, leaving 8 bases not matched to a gene. The CDR3 DNA reads as TGTGCCAGCAGTTCACCCGGGACAGGGATTAACACCGGGGAGCTGTTTTTT. Protein: CASSSPGTGINTGELFF.

The chain employs TRBV7-2 and TRBJ2-7, with 11 bases aligning to TRBD1. CDR1 SGHTA and CDR2 FQGNSA come from the germline V gene. CDR3 length: 16 residues. J was trimmed by 2 bases and V by 2 bases; bases with no gene match: 5. CDR3 nucleotides: TGTGCCAGCAGCTTACAAGGGGGACAGGGGGCCTACGAGCAGTACTTC. Its translation: CASSLQGGQGAYEQYF.

The rearrangement joins TRBV7-2 to TRBJ1-2; D is uncertain. CDR1 SGHTA and CDR2 FQGNSA come from the germline V gene. V dropped 2 bases and J dropped 5 bases, with 15 bases sitting between them. The CDR3 runs 15 residues. This chain's CDR3 is CASSLIDGSAYGYTF. Here the CDR3 DNA reads TGTGCCAGCAGCTTAATCGACGGCTCTGCGTATGGCTACACCTTC.

The chain recombines TRBV9 with TRBJ2-3; 8 bases are a match to TRBD2. Trimming at V came to 0 bases and at J to 0 bases, leaving 3 bases not matched to a gene. This CDR3 is built from 16 residues. Germline assignment: CDR1 SGDLS and CDR2 YYNGEE. The CDR3 DNA reads TGTGCCAGCAGCGTAGGAGCGGGAGCGAGCACAGATACGCAGTATTTT. Translating it yields CASSVGAGASTDTQYF.

The CDR3 nucleotides read TGCGCCAGCAGCACTAACTACGCCGGGGAGCTGTTTTTT. Translating gives CASSTNYAGELFF. The gene calls are TRBV5-1 and TRBJ2-2; D not certain. Germline V CDR1 and CDR2: SGHRS, YFSETQ. This CDR3 has 13 residues. Trimming removed 4 bases from V and 6 bases from J, with 10 bases in between.

The J gene is TRBJ2-7, the V gene TRBV5-4, with 8 bases that match TRBD2. V dropped 3 bases and J dropped 3; count of bases not matched to a gene: 5. The CDR3 spans 14 residues. Germline loops: CDR1 SGHNT, CDR2 YYREEE (reference sequence). This chain's CDR3 is CASSSGLAIYEQYF. As DNA, the CDR3 is TGTGCCAGCAGCTCAGGACTAGCTATCTACGAGCAGTACTTC.

This chain links TRBV9 with TRBJ1-2, with TRBD1 matching over 7 bases. J lost 7 bases, V lost 0 bases, and 15 bases had no gene match. Germline-derived CDR1 and CDR2 are SGDLS and YYNGEE. The CDR3 runs to 17 residues. The DNA of the CDR3 is TGTGCCAGCAGCGTAGAAGGCGGTGGGGGGACAGCGGGTGGCTACACCTTC. Protein product: CASSVEGGGGTAGGYTF.

The chain uses TRBV19 and TRBJ2-3; 11 bases line up with TRBD2. Germline CDR1 LNHDA, CDR2 SQIVND (reference sequence). The CDR3 spans 15 residues. The V segment lost 7 bases and the J segment 5 bases; nucleotides outside the gene matches: 8. CDR3 DNA: TGTGCCAGTAACTCACTAGCGGGAGAGGTAGATACGCAGTATTTT. This codes for CASNSLAGEVDTQYF.

The V call is TRBV7-6, the J call TRBJ2-1; no firm D call. The CDR3 runs to 16 residues. Trimming removed 3 bases from V and 0 bases from J, with 12 bases in between. Germline CDR1 is SGHVS and CDR2 is FNYEAQ. CDR3: CASSFMFPSSYNEQFF. CDR3 DNA sequence: TGTGCCAGCAGCTTCATGTTTCCAAGCTCCTACAATGAGCAGTTCTTC.

This chain links TRBV4-3 with TRBJ2-4; D not resolved. Trimming shortened V by 1 base and J by 6 bases, and 16 bases separated the two germline ends. The CDR3 totals 16 residues. CDR1 and CDR2 from the germline V gene are LGHNA and YSLEER. CDR3 loop: CASSQAASGHGNIQYF. The CDR3 nucleotides read TGCGCCAGCAGCCAAGCCGCCAGTGGGCATGGAAACATTCAGTACTTC.

The chain combines TRBV13 with TRBJ2-5; D is perhaps TRBD1 or TRBD2 (5 bases each). The CDR3 loop spans 16 amino acids. Germline CDR1 PRHDT, CDR2 FYEKMQ (reference sequence). V lost 5 bases, J lost 2 bases, and 18 bases lay in between. The CDR3 DNA reads TGTGCCAGCAGCCCTCGAATGGGGACCAGACAAGAGACCCAGTACTTC. Translating it yields CASSPRMGTRQETQYF.

This chain links TRBV29-1 with TRBJ2-1; D not certain. CDR1 and CDR2 (germline): SQVTM, ANQGSEA. This CDR3 is 14 amino acids long. V gave up 4 bases and J gave up 0 bases, with 10 bases separating them. The CDR3 nucleotides are TGCAGCGTTGGTCGCAAAAGCTCCTACAATGAGCAGTTCTTC. Translation: CSVGRKSSYNEQFF.

This clone was detected only once. The chain has TRBV4-2 and TRBJ2-1; D may be TRBD2 (5 bases). The CDR3 extends over 12 amino acids. The V gene's germline CDR1 is LGHNA and CDR2 YNFKEQ. Trimming cost V 3 bases and J 10 bases, with 10 bases left between them. CDR3 protein: CASSQERGEQFF. DNA of the CDR3: TGTGCCAGCAGCCAGGAGAGAGGGGAGCAGTTCTTC.